This section outlines one TCR beta chain sequence together with its context. These data originate in a study of cytomegalovirus exposure and HLA in healthy donors. In the PCR, 60 Vbeta and 13 Jbeta primers were used. Sequencing used immunoSEQ multiplex PCR; TCRdb keeps in-frame clones, though not all of them. The sample consists of some 57,000 clones, roughly 75% of them appearing once. CDR3 length equals 17 residues. V gave up 0 bases and J gave up 2 bases; unmatched junction bases: 10. CDR1 is SGHRS, CDR2 YFSETQ, per germline. This receptor was taken from a woman aged 25 to 45 in good health and CMV-seronegative. Sequenced input: PBMCs. The chain joins TRBV5-1 to TRBJ2-7; 8 bases agree with TRBD2. The CDR3 protein is CASSLALKAGVAYEQYF. The CDR3 DNA sequence: TGCGCCAGCAGCTTGGCCTTGAAAGCGGGAGTGGCCTACGAGCAGTACTTC. Full variable domain (rest looked up from reference TRBV5-1 and TRBJ2-7): KAGVTQTPRYLIKTRGQQVTLSCSPISGHRSVSWYQQTPGQGLQFLFEYFSETQRNKGNFPGRFSGRQFSNSRSEMNVSTLELGDSALYLCASSLALKAGVAYEQYFGPGTRLTVT.